A single sample gave rise to the 3 T cell receptor beta chains below, sequenced in a study of blood T cell repertoires in COVID-19. Using immunoSEQ multiplex PCR, the repertoire was profiled, and TCRdb retains in-frame clones only, with some absent. This sample yields more than 15,000 clones, of which 75% to 85% are seen a single time; 22% belongs to the top ten. Sequences were obtained from peripheral blood. The receptors were sampled from a man at least 80 years old with active or convalescent COVID-19.

This chain uses TRBV29-1 with TRBJ2-4; 11 positions match TRBD1. The germline V gene encodes CDR1 SQVTM and CDR2 ANQGSEA. The CDR3 spans 12 residues. J gave up 6 bases and V 6 bases, and 1 base lay outside the gene matches. CDR3 DNA: TGCAGCGTAGGGACAGGGGGAAACATTCAGTACTTC. It specifies CSVGTGGNIQYF.

This clone was found once. The gene calls are TRBV25-1 and TRBJ2-7, with 7 bases that match TRBD1. With 4 bases clipped from V and 2 bases from J, the junction kept 2 bases outside the gene matches. The CDR3 is 13 amino acids. CDR1 and CDR2 from the germline V gene are MGHDK and SYGVNS. The CDR3 spells CASSGTGAYEQYF. The DNA for the CDR3 is TGTGCCAGCAGTGGGACAGGAGCCTACGAGCAGTACTTC.

This clone showed up just once. V is TRBV24-1 and J is TRBJ2-3, with D perhaps TRBD1 (6 bases). V was clipped by 6 bases and J by 6 bases, with 15 bases between them. Germline-derived CDR1 and CDR2 are KGHDR and SFDVKD. CDR3 length: 14 residues. The DNA for the CDR3 is TGTGCCACCAGTCGTCCAGGGGAGTGGGATACGCAGTATTTT. Its protein is CATSRPGEWDTQYF.